A single sample gave rise to the 19 T cell receptor beta chains below, sequenced in a study of blood T cell repertoires in COVID-19. Sequenced by immunoSEQ multiplex PCR; TCRdb stores in-frame clones only, minus some. Of fewer than 300,000 clones listed, about 89% are singletons. Specimen: peripheral blood. These receptors were obtained from a woman in her twenties or thirties with COVID-19, enrolled during active disease.

Only one count was recorded for this clone. V is TRBV19 and J is TRBJ1-2; maybe TRBD1 (6 bases). The germline gives CDR1 LNHDA, CDR2 SQIVND (reference sequence). The CDR3 contains 14 residues. Between the trimmed V and J ends, which lost 4 bases and 4 bases, there was a span of 13 bases. In DNA form, the CDR3 reads TGTGCCAGTAGTACTAACATAGGGGGCTATGGCTACACCTTC. It codes for CASSTNIGGYGYTF.

The rearrangement links TRBV27 to TRBJ1-1; 8 positions agree with TRBD1. The CDR3 consists of 14 residues. The trim removed 6 bases at V and 4 bases at J, leaving 7 bases unmatched. CDR1 is MNHEY, CDR2 SMNVEV, per germline (reference sequence). The chain's CDR3 is CASSQLTGGTEAFF. As DNA, the CDR3 is TGTGCCAGCAGCCAACTTACAGGGGGCACTGAAGCTTTCTTT.

J is TRBJ2-3 and V is TRBV2; 7 bases are a match to TRBD2. J lost 4 bases, V lost 5 bases, and 9 bases had no gene match. The CDR3 is 15 residues long. Germline V CDR1 and CDR2: SNHLY, FYNNEI. CDR3: CASSRLASGADTQYF. CDR3 in DNA: TGTGCCAGCAGTAGACTAGCCTCTGGGGCAGATACGCAGTATTTT.

The chain couples TRBV19 to TRBJ1-6; no clear D gene. The V gene lost 4 bases and the J gene lost 9 bases, with 10 bases spanning the gap. The CDR3 consists of 13 residues. CDR1 is LNHDA, CDR2 SQIVND, per germline (reference sequence). The DNA for the CDR3 is TGTGCCAGTAGTACCACGCGTGGTTCACCCCTCCACTTT. Its protein is CASSTTRGSPLHF.

This chain links TRBV7-3 with TRBJ1-1; perhaps TRBD1 as D (5 bases). The V gene lost 0 bases and the J gene lost 5 bases, with 7 bases spanning the gap. The CDR3 spans 13 residues. Germline-derived CDR1 and CDR2 are SGHTA and FQGTGA. The CDR3 region is CASSLTEGTEAFF. The CDR3 nucleotides are TGTGCCAGCAGCTTAACGGAGGGGACTGAAGCTTTCTTT.

The chain couples TRBV11-2 to TRBJ2-1; 10 nucleotides match TRBD1. There are 15 residues in the CDR3. Germline V gene data show CDR1 as SGHAT and CDR2 as FQNNGV. V dropped 3 bases and J dropped 8; count of bases not matched to a gene: 7. The CDR3 here is CASSFTPGTGDEQFF. CDR3 DNA: TGTGCCAGCAGCTTTACACCCGGGACAGGGGATGAGCAGTTCTTC.

The V call is TRBV19, the J call TRBJ1-6; D perhaps matches TRBD1 (6 bases). Trimming took 8 bases from V and 9 from J, leaving 20 bases between them. Germline V gene lookup returns CDR1 LNHDA and CDR2 SQIVND (reference sequence). This CDR3 is built from 15 residues. DNA of the CDR3: TGTGCCAGTCTAAAGCCAGGGGCCAGTTTTTCACCCCTCCACTTT. It encodes CASLKPGASFSPLHF.

The rearrangement joins TRBV13 to TRBJ2-5, with TRBD1 identical over 9 bases. The germline gives CDR1 PRHDT, CDR2 FYEKMQ (reference sequence). Unmatched junction bases numbered 4, after V lost 5 bases and J lost 3 bases. This CDR3 has 14 amino acids. The CDR3 loop is CASSPGQGKETQYF. The DNA for the CDR3 is TGTGCCAGCAGCCCCGGACAGGGGAAAGAGACCCAGTACTTC.

This clone turned up a few times. The V and J genes are TRBV5-1 and TRBJ2-1, with 10 bases aligning to TRBD1. The CDR3 loop spans 15 amino acids. V shed 4 bases and J 1 base; nucleotides not matched to a gene: 2. CDR1 and CDR2 (germline): SGHRS, YFSETQ. This CDR3 reads CASSQGQGSYNEQFF. The CDR3, as DNA: TGCGCCAGCAGCCAGGGACAGGGGTCCTACAATGAGCAGTTCTTC.

The chain employs TRBV2 and TRBJ2-7; weak D call: TRBD1 (6 bases). Trimming cost V 5 bases and J 5 bases, with 16 bases left between them. Germline CDR1 is SNHLY and CDR2 is FYNNEI. The length of the CDR3 is 14 residues. The CDR3 DNA follows: TGTGCCAGCAGTTACGACAGGTATTTGAACGAGCAGTACTTC. This codes for CASSYDRYLNEQYF.

The chain joins TRBV5-1 to TRBJ1-4, with a possible D match to TRBD1 (6 bases). Trimming removed 0 bases at V and 4 bases at J, with 10 bases between. The CDR3 contains 15 residues. Germline CDR1 reads SGHRS; CDR2 reads YFSETQ. Written as DNA, the CDR3 is TGCGCCAGCAGCTTGGAAGCGGGACATAATGAAAAACTGTTTTTT. Its protein is CASSLEAGHNEKLFF.

The chain links TRBV4-1 to TRBJ2-7; TRBD2 matches at 10 bases. V lost 2 bases and J lost 4; bases outside the gene matches: 8. The CDR3 covers 16 residues. Germline V gene lookup returns CDR1 MGHRA and CDR2 YSYEKL. CDR3 bases: TGCGCCAGCAGCCAACAGCTAGCGGGAGACAGGTACGAGCAGTACTTC. Its translation: CASSQQLAGDRYEQYF.

The chain couples TRBV11-2 to TRBJ2-7; weak D call: TRBD2 (6 bases). This CDR3 has 14 residues. CDR1 is SGHAT and CDR2 is FQNNGV in the germline V gene. V was trimmed by 4 bases and J by 1 base, leaving 11 bases between them. The CDR3 here is CASSSSSDSYEQYF. In DNA, the CDR3 is TGTGCCAGCAGCTCCTCTAGCGATTCCTACGAGCAGTACTTC.

The chain recombines TRBV19 with TRBJ2-7, with TRBD1 matching over 11 bases. The CDR3 totals 15 residues. In germline, CDR1 is LNHDA, CDR2 SQIVND (reference sequence). Trimming removed 5 bases from V and 2 bases from J; junction bases left unmatched: 5. The CDR3 sequence: CASSAGQGATYEQYF. The CDR3 DNA follows: TGTGCCAGTAGTGCCGGACAGGGGGCGACCTACGAGCAGTACTTC.

This chain uses TRBV7-9 with TRBJ1-6; D gene uncertain. V was clipped by 4 bases and J by 9 bases, with 7 bases between them. CDR3 size: 12 residues. Germline CDR1 is SEHNR and CDR2 is FQNEAQ (reference sequence). CDR3 DNA: TGTGCCAGCAGCTCGGACTTTTCACCCCTCCACTTT. Translation gives CASSSDFSPLHF. Filled out from reference TRBV7-9 and TRBJ1-6, the complete variable domain reads DTGVSQNPRHKITKRGQNVTFRCDPISEHNRLYWYRQTLGQGPEFLTYFQNEAQLEKSRLLSDRFSAERPKGSFSTLEIQRTEQGDSAMYLCASSSDFSPLHFGNGTRLTVT.

The CDR3 sequence is CASTPTSGAWGNEQFF. CDR3 DNA sequence: TGTGCCAGTACCCCGACTAGCGGGGCATGGGGTAATGAGCAGTTCTTC. The chain uses TRBV19 and TRBJ2-1; 11 bases are a match to TRBD2. V lost 7 bases, J lost 7 bases, and 12 bases stayed unmatched. Germline loops: CDR1 LNHDA, CDR2 SQIVND (reference sequence). The CDR3 has 16 residues.

V gene TRBV7-8 combines with J gene TRBJ1-4; TRBD1 matches at 8 bases. After removal of 4 bases from V and 0 bases from J, the junction contained 7 bases not matched to a gene. Germline loops: CDR1 SGHVS, CDR2 FQNEAQ. The CDR3 extends over 17 amino acids. CDR3 nucleotides: TGTGCCAGCAGCTCGCAGCAGGGGGCGGCAACTAATGAAAAACTGTTTTTT. This codes for CASSSQQGAATNEKLFF.

The chain couples TRBV6-2 or TRBV6-3 to TRBJ1-2; D gene unclear. The germline CDR1 and CDR2 sequences are MNHEY and SVGEGT. The length of the CDR3 is 12 residues. V shed 6 bases and J shed 4 bases, with 9 bases lying between them. The CDR3 DNA follows: TGTGCCAGCAGCCAACCGGTCTATGGCTACACCTTC. This gives the protein CASSQPVYGYTF.

The V gene is TRBV9, the J gene TRBJ1-4; 11 positions agree with TRBD1. The CDR3 extends over 16 amino acids. V gave up 2 bases and J gave up 7 bases; unmatched junction bases: 7. The V gene's germline CDR1 is SGDLS and CDR2 YYNGEE. This CDR3 reads CASSVGRTGGGEKLFF. CDR3 coding DNA: TGTGCCAGCAGCGTGGGTAGGACAGGGGGCGGTGAAAAACTGTTTTTT. Looking up the rest from reference TRBV9 and TRBJ1-4 gives the full variable domain: DSGVTQTPKHLITATGQRVTLRCSPRSGDLSVYWYQQSLDQGLQFLIQYYNGEERAKGNILERFSAQQFPDLHSELNLSSLELGDSALYFCASSVGRTGGGEKLFFGSGTQLSVL.